The next 18 T cell receptor beta chains were all read from a single sample in a study of technical replicates of blood from a handful of donors. Profiling relied on immunoSEQ multiplex PCR, and the TCRdb table lists in-frame clones only, not all of them. The profile shows about 80,000 clones, about 94% of them singletons. The sample was T cells isolated from PBMCs. The receptors shown here come from a human donor in good health.

In its sample, this clone was seen a few times. The V and J genes are TRBV7-9 and TRBJ1-1, with a weak D call TRBD1 (6 bases). The CDR3 contains 14 residues. Trimming took 2 bases from V and 4 from J, leaving 11 bases between them. Germline CDR1 is SEHNR and CDR2 is FQNEAQ (reference sequence). In nucleotides, the CDR3 is TGTGCCAGCAGCTTAACGCAGGGGACCACTGAAGCTTTCTTT. Residues: CASSLTQGTTEAFF.

This chain connects TRBV5-1 to TRBJ2-7, with TRBD1 as a possible D gene (6 bases). CDR3 size: 13 residues. V gave up 4 bases and J gave up 1 base, with 9 bases separating them. The germline V gene encodes CDR1 SGHRS and CDR2 YFSETQ. CDR3 in amino acids: CASSPGQSYEQYF. DNA of the CDR3: TGCGCCAGCAGCCCAGGACAGTCCTACGAGCAGTACTTC.

This clone was detected once. The chain is built from TRBV18 and TRBJ1-2; TRBD1 matches 9 bases. The CDR3 is made up of 14 amino acids. Germline CDR1 and CDR2: KGHSH and LQKENI. V trimming: 4 bases; J trimming: 10 bases; junction bases outside the gene matches: 10. The CDR3 coding sequence is TGTGCCAGCTCACGGACAGGGGTGCAGAATGACTACACCTTC. Its protein is CASSRTGVQNDYTF.

The gene calls are TRBV7-9 and TRBJ2-1, with 7 bases matching TRBD1. The CDR3 is 15 residues long. V dropped 7 bases and J dropped 6; count of bases not matched to a gene: 12. Germline CDR1 SEHNR, CDR2 FQNEAQ (reference sequence). In DNA form, the CDR3 reads TGTGCCAGCATCAGGGTTAGGGCAGGGGGCAATGAGCAGTTCTTC. It codes for CASIRVRAGGNEQFF. Full variable domain (rest looked up from reference TRBV7-9 and TRBJ2-1): DTGVSQNPRHKITKRGQNVTFRCDPISEHNRLYWYRQTLGQGPEFLTYFQNEAQLEKSRLLSDRFSAERPKGSFSTLEIQRTEQGDSAMYLCASIRVRAGGNEQFFGPGTRLTVL.

This chain links TRBV5-4 with TRBJ1-3; 8 nucleotides match TRBD1. The V and J ends lost 5 bases and 3 bases, in that order; junction bases with no gene match: 7. The CDR3 spans 15 residues. Looked up from germline, CDR1 is SGHNT and CDR2 is YYREEE (reference sequence). CDR3 protein: CASRHDRGGGNTIYF. As DNA, the CDR3 is TGTGCCAGCAGACATGACAGGGGAGGTGGAAACACCATATATTTT.

The J gene is TRBJ2-2, the V gene TRBV7-3, with D tentatively TRBD2 (5 bases). The germline CDR1 and CDR2 sequences are SGHTA and FQGTGA. The CDR3 runs 15 residues. With 4 bases removed from V and 0 bases from J, the gap between germline ends came to 9 bases. CDR3 sequence reads: CASSSRGPNTGELFF. In DNA form, the CDR3 reads TGTGCCAGCAGCTCTAGAGGGCCGAACACCGGGGAGCTGTTTTTT. The full variable domain, with the rest looked up from reference TRBV7-3 and TRBJ2-2, is GAGVSQTPSNKVTEKGKYVELRCDPISGHTALYWYRQSLGQGPEFLIYFQGTGAADDSGLPNDRFFAVRPEGSVSTLKIQRTERGDSAVYLCASSSRGPNTGELFFGEGSRLTVL.

The chain has TRBV19 and TRBJ2-5; D call uncertain. Germline V gene sequence: CDR1 LNHDA, CDR2 SQIVND (reference sequence). This CDR3 region has 13 residues. V shed 7 bases and J shed 1 base, with 10 bases lying between them. This CDR3 reads CASNRRFQETQYF. Here the CDR3 DNA reads TGTGCCAGTAATCGGCGGTTCCAAGAGACCCAGTACTTC.

This clone was detected once. This chain links TRBV6-5 with TRBJ1-1, with D perhaps matching TRBD1 (5 bases). V was pared by 0 bases and J by 1 base, with 12 bases between. Germline values: CDR1 MNHEY, CDR2 SVGAGI. The CDR3 totals 16 residues. The CDR3 DNA reads as TGTGCCAGCAGTTACTCGGACCAGGGTCCGAACACTGAAGCTTTCTTT. This codes for CASSYSDQGPNTEAFF.

The chain uses TRBV27 and TRBJ2-7, with TRBD1 matching 10 bases. The trim removed 7 bases at V and 3 bases at J, leaving 3 bases unmatched. Germline lookup yields CDR1 MNHEY and CDR2 SMNVEV (reference sequence). The CDR3 totals 13 residues. CDR3 DNA: TGTGCCAGCATAGGGGACAGGGGCTACGAGCAGTACTTC. Translation: CASIGDRGYEQYF.

The J gene is TRBJ2-2, the V gene TRBV9; 15 bases are a match to TRBD2. After removal of 3 bases from V and 6 bases from J, the junction contained 6 bases not matched to a gene. The CDR3 runs 17 residues. Germline CDR1 SGDLS, CDR2 YYNGEE. CDR3 nucleotides: TGTGCCAGCAGCGCCGGACTAGCGGGAGGGCTTTCCGGGGAGCTGTTTTTT. It specifies CASSAGLAGGLSGELFF.

The chain carries TRBV7-9 and TRBJ2-7, with 8 bases fitting TRBD2. The junction had 4 bases not matched to a gene; V was cut back by 4 bases and J by 2 bases. Germline-derived CDR1 and CDR2 are SEHNR and FQNEAQ (reference sequence). The CDR3 has 14 amino acids. The CDR3, as DNA: TGTGCCAGCAGCTCTAGCGGGCGGCCCTACGAGCAGTACTTC. It specifies CASSSSGRPYEQYF.

The V and J genes are TRBV5-1 and TRBJ2-7; 11 bases map to TRBD2. Trimming at V came to 4 bases and at J to 0 bases, leaving 3 bases not matched to a gene. Germline CDR1 SGHRS, CDR2 YFSETQ. The CDR3 has 15 residues. CDR3 DNA: TGCGCCAGCAGCCCTACTAGCGGGAGCTCCTACGAGCAGTACTTC. Its translation: CASSPTSGSSYEQYF.

The genes are TRBV7-2 and TRBJ2-7; 8 bases are a match to TRBD2. The trim removed 7 bases at V and 2 bases at J, leaving 10 bases unmatched. Germline values: CDR1 SGHTA, CDR2 FQGNSA. The CDR3 extends over 15 amino acids. CDR3 DNA: TGTGCCAGCACCCTTAGAACGGGAGGGACCTACGAGCAGTACTTC. Protein: CASTLRTGGTYEQYF. The full variable domain, in which reference TRBV7-2 and TRBJ2-7 provide the parts outside the CDR3, is GAGVSQSPSNKVTEKGKDVELRCDPISGHTALYWYRQSLGQGLEFLIYFQGNSAPDKSGLPSDRFSAERTGGSVSTLTIQRTQQEDSAVYLCASTLRTGGTYEQYFGPGTRLTVT.

V is TRBV4-3 and J is TRBJ2-5; TRBD1 agrees at 9 bases. Trimming at V came to 0 bases and at J to 3 bases, leaving 11 bases not matched to a gene. CDR3 length equals 18 residues. Germline CDR1 and CDR2: LGHNA and YSLEER. CDR3 protein: CASSQEGTGSWVEETQYF. The CDR3 nucleotides read TGCGCCAGCAGCCAAGAAGGGACAGGGTCTTGGGTGGAAGAGACCCAGTACTTC.

This chain joins TRBV9 and TRBJ2-1, with 7 bases lining up with TRBD2. In germline, CDR1 is SGDLS, CDR2 YYNGEE. The CDR3 sequence is 15 residues long. With V trimmed by 0 bases and J by 7 bases, 7 bases remained unmatched. The CDR3 DNA reads TGTGCCAGCAGCGTAGGGGGAGGGCCCCCAAATGAGCAGTTCTTC. Protein product: CASSVGGGPPNEQFF.

The chain combines TRBV27 with TRBJ2-2; 7 nucleotides line up with TRBD1. The CDR3 loop spans 18 amino acids. Germline V gene data show CDR1 as MNHEY and CDR2 as SMNVEV (reference sequence). The ends lost 3 bases at V and 1 base at J; junction bases unmatched: 11. The CDR3 DNA reads as TGTGCCAGCAGTTTTATCAGCTTACGGGACAGGAACACCGGGGAGCTGTTTTTT. It is translated as CASSFISLRDRNTGELFF.

This chain uses TRBV7-8 with TRBJ1-2; weak D call: TRBD1 (5 bases). The CDR3 length is 15 residues. CDR1 SGHVS and CDR2 FQNEAQ come from the germline V gene. V lost 5 bases to trimming and J lost 2 bases, with 15 bases between them. The CDR3 loop reads CASSPVGTINYGYTF. DNA of the CDR3: TGTGCCAGCAGCCCAGTAGGGACTATCAACTATGGCTACACCTTC.

The chain carries TRBV7-2 and TRBJ2-1; 10 bases agree with TRBD2. Germline CDR1 reads SGHTA; CDR2 reads FQGNSA. The V and J ends lost 5 bases and 5 bases, in that order; junction bases with no gene match: 9. The length of the CDR3 is 16 residues. DNA of the CDR3: TGTGCCAGCAGCCAGTTCTGGACTAGCGGCAACAATGAGCAGTTCTTC. Translation: CASSQFWTSGNNEQFF.